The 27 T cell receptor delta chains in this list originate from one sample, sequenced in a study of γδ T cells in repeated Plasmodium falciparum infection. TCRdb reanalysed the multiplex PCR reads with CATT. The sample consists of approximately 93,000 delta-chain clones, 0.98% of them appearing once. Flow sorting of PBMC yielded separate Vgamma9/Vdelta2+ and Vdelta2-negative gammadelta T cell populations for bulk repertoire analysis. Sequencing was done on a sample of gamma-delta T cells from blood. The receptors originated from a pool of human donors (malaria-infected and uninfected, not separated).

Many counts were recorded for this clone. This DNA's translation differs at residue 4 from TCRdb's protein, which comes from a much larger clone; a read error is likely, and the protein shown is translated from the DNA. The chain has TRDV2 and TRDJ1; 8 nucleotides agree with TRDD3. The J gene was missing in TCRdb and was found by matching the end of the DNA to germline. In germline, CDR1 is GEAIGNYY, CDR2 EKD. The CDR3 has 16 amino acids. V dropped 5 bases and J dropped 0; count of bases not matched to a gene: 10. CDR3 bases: TGTGCCTGTGGCCGACTGGGGGGGAACTACACCGATAAACTCATCTTT. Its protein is CACGRLGGNYTDKLIF.

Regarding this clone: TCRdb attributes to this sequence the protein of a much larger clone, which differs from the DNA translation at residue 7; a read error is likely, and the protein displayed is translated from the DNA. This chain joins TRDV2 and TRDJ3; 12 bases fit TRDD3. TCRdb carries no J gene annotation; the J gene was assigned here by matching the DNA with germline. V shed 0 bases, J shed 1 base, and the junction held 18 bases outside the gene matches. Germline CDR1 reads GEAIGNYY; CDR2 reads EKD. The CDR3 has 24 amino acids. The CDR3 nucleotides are TGTGCCTGTGACACCGGGCCTACTACTGGGGGATACCGTGATTGGTCCTGGGACACCCGACAGATGTTTTTC. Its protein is CACDTGPTTGGYRDWSWDTRQMFF.

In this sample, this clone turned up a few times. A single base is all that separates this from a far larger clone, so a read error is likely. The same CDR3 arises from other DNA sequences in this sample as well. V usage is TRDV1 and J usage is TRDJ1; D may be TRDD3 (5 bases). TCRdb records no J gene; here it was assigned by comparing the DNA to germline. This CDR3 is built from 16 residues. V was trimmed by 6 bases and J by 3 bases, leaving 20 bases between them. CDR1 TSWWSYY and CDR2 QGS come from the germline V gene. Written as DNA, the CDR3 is TGTGCTCTTGGACCCCGAGGGGGGTACGGGCCCGATAAACTCATCTTT. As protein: CALGPRGGYGPDKLIF.

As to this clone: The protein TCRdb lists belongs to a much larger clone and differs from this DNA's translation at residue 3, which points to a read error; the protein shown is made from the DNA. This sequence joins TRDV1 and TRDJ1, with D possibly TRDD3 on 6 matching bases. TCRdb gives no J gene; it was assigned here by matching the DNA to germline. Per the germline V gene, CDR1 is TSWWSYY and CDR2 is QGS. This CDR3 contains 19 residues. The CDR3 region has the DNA TGTGCTCCTGGGGAACTAGAGTCGTCCCGGTCCTTTATTACCGATAAACTCATCTTT. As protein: CAPGELESSRSFITDKLIF.

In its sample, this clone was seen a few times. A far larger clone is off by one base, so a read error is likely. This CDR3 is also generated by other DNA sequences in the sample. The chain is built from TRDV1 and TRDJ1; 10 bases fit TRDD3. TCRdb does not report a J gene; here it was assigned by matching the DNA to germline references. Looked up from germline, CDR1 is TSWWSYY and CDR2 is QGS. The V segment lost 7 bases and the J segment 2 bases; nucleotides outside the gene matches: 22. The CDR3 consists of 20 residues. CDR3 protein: CALVPSSNGDWGIWTDKLIF. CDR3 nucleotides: TGTGCTCTTGTCCCCTCCTCCAACGGCGACTGGGGGATCTGGACCGATAAACTCATCTTT.

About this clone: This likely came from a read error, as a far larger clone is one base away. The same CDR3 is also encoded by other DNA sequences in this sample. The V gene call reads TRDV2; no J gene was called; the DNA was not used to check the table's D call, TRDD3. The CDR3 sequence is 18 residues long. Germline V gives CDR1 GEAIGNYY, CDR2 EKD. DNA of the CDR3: TGTGCCTGTGACACGGCTGGGGGACCTTCCTGGGACACCCGACAGATGTTCTTC. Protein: CACDTAGGPSWDTRQMFF.

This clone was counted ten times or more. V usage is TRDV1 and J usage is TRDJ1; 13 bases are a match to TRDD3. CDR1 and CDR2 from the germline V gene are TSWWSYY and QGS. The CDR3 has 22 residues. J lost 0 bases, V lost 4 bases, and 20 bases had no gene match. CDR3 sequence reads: CALGATPFLLLGDTGYTDKLIF. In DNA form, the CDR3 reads TGTGCTCTTGGGGCAACTCCCTTCCTACTACTGGGGGATACGGGGTACACCGATAAACTCATCTTT.

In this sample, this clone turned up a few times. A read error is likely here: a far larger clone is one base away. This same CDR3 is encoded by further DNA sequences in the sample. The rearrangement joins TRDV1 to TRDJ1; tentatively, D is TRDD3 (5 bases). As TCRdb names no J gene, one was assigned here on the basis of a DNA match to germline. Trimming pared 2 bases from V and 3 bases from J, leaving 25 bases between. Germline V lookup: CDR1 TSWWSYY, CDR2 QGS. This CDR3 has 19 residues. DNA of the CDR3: TGTGCTCTTGGGGAAGGACGGCAAGCGACGAAAGGGGAGTCCGATAAACTCATCTTT. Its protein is CALGEGRQATKGESDKLIF.

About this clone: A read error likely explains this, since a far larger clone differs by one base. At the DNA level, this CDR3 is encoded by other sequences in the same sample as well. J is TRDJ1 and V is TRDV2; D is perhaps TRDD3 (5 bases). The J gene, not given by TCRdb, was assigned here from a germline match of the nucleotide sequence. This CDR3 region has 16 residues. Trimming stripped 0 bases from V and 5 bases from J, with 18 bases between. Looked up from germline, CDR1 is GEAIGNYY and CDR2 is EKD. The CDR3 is CACDTVLRTGTDKLIF. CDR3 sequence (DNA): TGTGCCTGTGACACCGTTCTCCGTACGGGGACTGATAAACTCATCTTT.

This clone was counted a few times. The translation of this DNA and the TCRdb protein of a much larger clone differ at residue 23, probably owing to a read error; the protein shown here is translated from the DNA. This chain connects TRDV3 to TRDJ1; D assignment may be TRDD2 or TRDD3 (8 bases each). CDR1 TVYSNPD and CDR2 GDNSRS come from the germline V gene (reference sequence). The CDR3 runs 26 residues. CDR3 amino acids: CAFGGKPTFLAGGSYSDPPYTDNLIF. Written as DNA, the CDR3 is TGTGCCTTTGGGGGGAAACCCACCTTCCTAGCTGGGGGAAGTTATTCAGACCCTCCGTACACCGATAATCTCATCTTT.

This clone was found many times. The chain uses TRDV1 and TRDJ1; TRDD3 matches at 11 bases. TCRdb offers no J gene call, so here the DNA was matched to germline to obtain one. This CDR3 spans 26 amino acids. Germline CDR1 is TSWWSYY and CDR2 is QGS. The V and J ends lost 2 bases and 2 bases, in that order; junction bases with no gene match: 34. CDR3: CALGENSVFLLQSPSWGILKTDKLIF. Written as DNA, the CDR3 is TGTGCTCTTGGGGAAAACTCGGTCTTCCTTCTTCAATCGCCCAGCTGGGGGATACTAAAGACCGATAAACTCATCTTT.

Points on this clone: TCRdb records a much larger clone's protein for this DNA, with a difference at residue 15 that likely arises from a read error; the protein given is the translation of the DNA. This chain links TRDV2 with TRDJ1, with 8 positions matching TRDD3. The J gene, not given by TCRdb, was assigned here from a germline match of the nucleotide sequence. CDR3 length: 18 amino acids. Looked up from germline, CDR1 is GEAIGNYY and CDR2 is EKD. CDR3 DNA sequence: TGTGCCTGTGACACCCGTAAAACTTTTGGGGGATCCGGCGATGAACTCATCTTT. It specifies CACDTRKTFGGSGDELIF.

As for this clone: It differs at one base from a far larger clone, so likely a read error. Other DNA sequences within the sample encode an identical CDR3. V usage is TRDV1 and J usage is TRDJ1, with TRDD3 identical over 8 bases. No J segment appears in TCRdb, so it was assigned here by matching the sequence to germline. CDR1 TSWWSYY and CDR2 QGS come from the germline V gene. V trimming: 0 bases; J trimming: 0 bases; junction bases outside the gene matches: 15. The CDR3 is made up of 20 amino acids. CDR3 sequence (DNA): TGTGCTCTTGGGGAACTGGAGCTTCGGGGGGATAAGGTATACACCGATAAACTCATCTTT. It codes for CALGELELRGDKVYTDKLIF.

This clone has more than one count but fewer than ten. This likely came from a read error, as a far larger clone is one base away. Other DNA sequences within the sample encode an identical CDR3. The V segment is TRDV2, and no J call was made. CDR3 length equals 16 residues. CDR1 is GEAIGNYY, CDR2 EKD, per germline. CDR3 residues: CACDRAYAPSTDKLIF. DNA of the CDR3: TGTGCCTGTGACAGGGCCTACGCCCCATCCACCGATAAACTTATCTTT.

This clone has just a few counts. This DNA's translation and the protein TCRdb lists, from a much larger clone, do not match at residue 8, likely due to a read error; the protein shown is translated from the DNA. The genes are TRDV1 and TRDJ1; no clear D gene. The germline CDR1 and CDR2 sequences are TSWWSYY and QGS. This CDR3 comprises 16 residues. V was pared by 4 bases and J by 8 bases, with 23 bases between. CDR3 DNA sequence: TGTGCTCTTGGGGCGCTCCCTGCGCATAATTACATAAAACTCATCTTT. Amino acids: CALGALPAHNYIKLIF.

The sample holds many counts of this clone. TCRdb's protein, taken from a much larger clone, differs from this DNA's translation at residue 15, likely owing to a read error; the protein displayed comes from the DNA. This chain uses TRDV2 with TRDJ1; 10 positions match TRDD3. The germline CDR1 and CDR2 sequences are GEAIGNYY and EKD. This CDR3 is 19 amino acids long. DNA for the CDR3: TGTGCCTGTGACACCGTCATGGGGACTGGGGGATTCGCCACCGGTAAACTCATCTTT. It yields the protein CACDTVMGTGGFATGKLIF.

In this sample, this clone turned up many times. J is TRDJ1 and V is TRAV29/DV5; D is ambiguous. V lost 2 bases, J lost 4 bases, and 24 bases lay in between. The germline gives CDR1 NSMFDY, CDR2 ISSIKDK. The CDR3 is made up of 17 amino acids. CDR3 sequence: CAASVPAGWSFYDKLIF. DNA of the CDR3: TGTGCAGCAAGTGTTCCCGCCGGTTGGTCTTTTTACGATAAACTCATCTTT.

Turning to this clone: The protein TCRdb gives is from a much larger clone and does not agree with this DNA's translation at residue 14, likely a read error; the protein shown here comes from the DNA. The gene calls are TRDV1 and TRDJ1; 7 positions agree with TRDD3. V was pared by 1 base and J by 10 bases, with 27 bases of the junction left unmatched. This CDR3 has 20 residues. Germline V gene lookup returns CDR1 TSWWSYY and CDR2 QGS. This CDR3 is CALGERRTRGGHPLAWGLIF. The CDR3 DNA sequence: TGTGCTCTTGGGGAACGCCGCACTCGTGGGGGACACCCTTTGGCATGGGGACTCATCTTT.

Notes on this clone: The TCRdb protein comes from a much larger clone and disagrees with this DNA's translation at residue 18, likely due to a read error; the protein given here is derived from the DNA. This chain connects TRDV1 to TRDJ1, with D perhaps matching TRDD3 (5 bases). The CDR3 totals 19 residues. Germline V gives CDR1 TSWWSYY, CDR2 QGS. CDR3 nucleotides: TGTGCTCTTGGGGAGCCGCCGGGGGTTATCCCCCAGTACGCCGATAAACTCACCTTT. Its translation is CALGEPPGVIPQYADKLTF.

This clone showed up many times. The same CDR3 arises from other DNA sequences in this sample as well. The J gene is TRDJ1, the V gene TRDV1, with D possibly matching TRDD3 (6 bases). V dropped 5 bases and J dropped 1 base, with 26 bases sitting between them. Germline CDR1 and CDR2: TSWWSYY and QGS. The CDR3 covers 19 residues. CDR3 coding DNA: TGTGCTCTTGGGAGAGGTTTCGGGTTCTACTGGGCGCCCACCGATAAACTCATCTTT. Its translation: CALGRGFGFYWAPTDKLIF.

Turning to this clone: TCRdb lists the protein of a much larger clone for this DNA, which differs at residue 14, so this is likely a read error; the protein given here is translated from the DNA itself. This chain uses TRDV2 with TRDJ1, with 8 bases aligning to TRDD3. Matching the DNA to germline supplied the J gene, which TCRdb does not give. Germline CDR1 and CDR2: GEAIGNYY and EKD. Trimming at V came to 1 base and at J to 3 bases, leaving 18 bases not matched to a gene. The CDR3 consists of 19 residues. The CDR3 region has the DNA TGTGCCTGTGACACAAAGGAACTGGGGGCCAGCCCGTACGCCGATAAACTCATCTTT. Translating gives CACDTKELGASPYADKLIF.

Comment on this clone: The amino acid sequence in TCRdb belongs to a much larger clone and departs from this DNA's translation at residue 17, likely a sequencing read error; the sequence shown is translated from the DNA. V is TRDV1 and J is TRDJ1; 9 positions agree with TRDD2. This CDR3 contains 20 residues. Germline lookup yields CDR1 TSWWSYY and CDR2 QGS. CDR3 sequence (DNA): TGTGCTCTTGGGGTGCCTTCCTACGAGTACTGGTCCCCGAACACCGATAGACTCATCTTT. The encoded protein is CALGVPSYEYWSPNTDRLIF.

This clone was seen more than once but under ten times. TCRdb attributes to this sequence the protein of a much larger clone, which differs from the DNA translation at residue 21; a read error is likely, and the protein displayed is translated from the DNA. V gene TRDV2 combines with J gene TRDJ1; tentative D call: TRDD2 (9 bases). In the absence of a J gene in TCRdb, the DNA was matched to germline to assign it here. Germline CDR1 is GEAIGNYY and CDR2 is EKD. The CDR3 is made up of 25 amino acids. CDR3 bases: TGTGCCTGTGACAACAGGAACACCTTCCTACTATCGTCCCGGCGGGGGATAGAGTGGACCGGTAAACTCATCTTT. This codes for CACDNRNTFLLSSRRGIEWTGKLIF.

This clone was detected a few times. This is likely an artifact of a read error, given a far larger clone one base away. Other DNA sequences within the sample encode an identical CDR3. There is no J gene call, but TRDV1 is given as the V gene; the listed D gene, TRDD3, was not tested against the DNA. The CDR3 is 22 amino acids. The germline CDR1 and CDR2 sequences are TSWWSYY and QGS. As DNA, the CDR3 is TGTGCTCTTGAGGCCCCGCCGTCCCATACTGGGGGCCGACAACTGTACACCGATAAACTTATCTTT. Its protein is CALEAPPSHTGGRQLYTDKLIF.

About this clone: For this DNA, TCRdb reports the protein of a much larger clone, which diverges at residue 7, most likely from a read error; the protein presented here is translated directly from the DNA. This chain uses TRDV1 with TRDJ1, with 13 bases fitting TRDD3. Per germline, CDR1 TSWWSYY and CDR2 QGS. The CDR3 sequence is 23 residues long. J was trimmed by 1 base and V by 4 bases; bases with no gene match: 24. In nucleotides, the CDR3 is TGTGCTCTTGGGGCACCACCACTTTTACTGGGGGATACGCGATTCCCTTCCACCGATAAACTCATCTTT. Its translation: CALGAPPLLLGDTRFPSTDKLIF.

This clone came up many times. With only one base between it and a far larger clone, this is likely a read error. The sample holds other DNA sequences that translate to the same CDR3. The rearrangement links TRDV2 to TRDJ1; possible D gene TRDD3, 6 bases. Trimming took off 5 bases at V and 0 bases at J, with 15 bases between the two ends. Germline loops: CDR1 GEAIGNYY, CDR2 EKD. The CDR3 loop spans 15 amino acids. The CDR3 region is CACVLNWAYTDKLIF. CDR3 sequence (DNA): TGTGCCTGTGTGTTGAACTGGGCCTACACCGATAAACTCATCTTT.

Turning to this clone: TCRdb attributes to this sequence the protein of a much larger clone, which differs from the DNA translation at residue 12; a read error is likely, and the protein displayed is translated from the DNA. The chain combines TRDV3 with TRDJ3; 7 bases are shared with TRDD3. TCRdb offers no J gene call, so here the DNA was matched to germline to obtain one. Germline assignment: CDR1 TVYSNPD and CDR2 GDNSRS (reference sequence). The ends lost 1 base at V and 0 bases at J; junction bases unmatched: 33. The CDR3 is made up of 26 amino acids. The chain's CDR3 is CAFNDLTLFETADVGDSSWDTRQMFF. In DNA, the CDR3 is TGTGCCTTTAATGATCTAACCCTCTTCGAGACTGCTGATGTGGGGGACAGCTCCTGGGACACCCGACAGATGTTTTTC. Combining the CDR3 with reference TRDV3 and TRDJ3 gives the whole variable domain CDKVTQSSPDQTVASGSEVVLLCTYDTVYSNPDLFWYRIRPDYSFQFVFYGDNSRSEGADFTQGRFSVKHILTQKAFHLVISPVRTEDSATYYCAFNDLTLFETADVGDSSWDTRQMFFGTGIKLFVEP.